Listed below are T cell receptor beta chains from one sample, sequenced in a study of T cell responses to AZD1222 COVID-19 vaccine. The assay was immunoSEQ multiplex PCR, and TCRdb's table has in-frame clones only and misses some. Found here are 140,000 to 150,000 clones, about nine tenths of them singletons; the top ten hold 4.5% to 6.5%. This specimen consisted of peripheral blood, obtained on day 0 of AZD1222 vaccination. These receptor sequences come from an adult in good health. Both conserved end residues are trimmed from each CDR3. D genes are given only for firm matches.

cdr3_aa j_call d_call v_call
ASSSPGLSAYGYT TRBJ1-2 . TRBV28
ASSHEGRGRQYNEQF TRBJ2-1 . TRBV4-2
ASSHTVNTEAF TRBJ1-1 . TRBV5-6
ASSALAGSSEQY TRBJ2-7 TRBD2 TRBV9
ASSEGQGKTEAF TRBJ1-1 TRBD1 TRBV2
ASRRDRGEKLF TRBJ1-4 TRBD1 TRBV27
ASRRAGGGPDTQY TRBJ2-3 TRBD2 TRBV2
ASRGSPHEQY TRBJ2-7 . TRBV6-5
ASSPGTGNQPQH TRBJ1-5 TRBD1 TRBV18
ASSYGTSPGTGELF TRBJ2-2 . TRBV5-4
ASSELAGGPDTQY TRBJ2-3 TRBD2 TRBV6-4
ASSSYGGSFYNEQF TRBJ2-1 TRBD2 TRBV7-6
ASSRSGGYT TRBJ1-2 . TRBV6-6
ASSRDRGNQPQH TRBJ1-5 TRBD1 TRBV7-2
ASSQDSHNSPLH TRBJ1-6 . TRBV7-9
AWTRGQSHYGYT TRBJ1-2 TRBD1 TRBV30
ASSLQGAEKLF TRBJ1-4 . TRBV18
ASSPDRAANEKLF TRBJ1-4 TRBD1 TRBV6-5
ASSLTTGLNEKLF TRBJ1-4 . TRBV28
ASSKQGSEQF TRBJ2-1 . TRBV11-3
ASSWTGTGNEKLF TRBJ1-4 TRBD1 TRBV6-5
ASSPERGASGDNEQF TRBJ2-1 TRBD2 TRBV3-1/TRBV3-2
ASSPPGVGPTSREQY TRBJ2-7 . TRBV18
ASSYPSGSSYEQY TRBJ2-7 TRBD2 TRBV6-2/TRBV6-3
ASSPRGDTEAF TRBJ1-1 . TRBV7-3
ASSQGQNTEAF TRBJ1-1 . TRBV18
SVRDDPKGSPLH TRBJ1-6 . TRBV29-1
ASSLGRGNEAF TRBJ1-1 . TRBV13
ASSLGQRYNEQF TRBJ2-1 TRBD1 TRBV7-6
ASSLGRSRAGEQF TRBJ2-1 . TRBV11-2
ASSPEGNRNTGELF TRBJ2-2 . TRBV5-1
ASSALGQSYEQY TRBJ2-7 TRBD1 TRBV7-9
ASSLTQAPIT TRBJ1-2 . TRBV7-9
AWSVSRNSPLH TRBJ1-6 . TRBV30
ASSLGAQTSWDEQY TRBJ2-7 . TRBV7-9
ATNGGGETQY TRBJ2-5 . TRBV24-1
ASSNRMNTEAF TRBJ1-1 . TRBV7-2
ASSMLGDRGRDTQY TRBJ2-3 TRBD1 TRBV19
ASSVAGTNQPQH TRBJ1-5 . TRBV9
ASSLSRASNEQF TRBJ2-1 . TRBV7-3